These 5 T cell receptor beta chains share one sample of origin, sequenced in a study of OX40 agonist ivuxolimab in advanced cancers. TCRdb's table, derived via immunoSEQ multiplex PCR, lists solely in-frame clones and lacks some. The repertoire includes roughly 86,000 clones, roughly 92% of them detected once, and 2.8% sits in the top ten. The sequencing used CD4+ or CD8+ T cells sorted from blood, collected in a trial of the OX40 agonist ivuxolimab. The receptors shown here come from an adult with an advanced solid tumor such as melanoma, head and neck, liver or kidney cancer.

The J gene is TRBJ2-2, the V gene TRBV15; TRBD1 matches 8 bases. The CDR3 contains 19 residues. With 0 bases clipped from V and 1 base from J, the junction kept 10 bases outside the gene matches. Germline V gene data show CDR1 as LNHNV and CDR2 as YYDKDF (reference sequence). For the CDR3, the DNA is TGTGCCACCAGCAGAGATAGGATCCAGGGGGCTGAGAACACCGGGGAGCTGTTTTTT. Translating gives CATSRDRIQGAENTGELFF.

The genes are TRBV9 and TRBJ1-5; D is possibly TRBD1 (5 bases). The germline V gene encodes CDR1 SGDLS and CDR2 YYNGEE. This CDR3 region has 15 residues. The V gene lost 0 bases and the J gene lost 3 bases, with 10 bases spanning the gap. CDR3 loop: CASSVDVRANQPQHF. CDR3 DNA: TGTGCCAGCAGCGTAGATGTCAGGGCCAATCAGCCCCAGCATTTT.

The chain carries TRBV30 and TRBJ2-3, with D perhaps TRBD2 (5 bases). CDR1 is GTSNPN and CDR2 is SVGIG in the germline V gene (reference sequence). The CDR3 loop spans 12 amino acids. V lost 8 bases and J lost 9, with 18 bases in between. Written as DNA, the CDR3 is TGTGCCCGGGCTTTTAAGGGAGACACGCAGTATTTT. Encoded protein: CARAFKGDTQYF.

This chain connects TRBV6-4 to TRBJ2-7; D not certain. CDR3 length equals 15 residues. The germline V gene encodes CDR1 MRHNA and CDR2 SNTAGT. Trimming removed 10 bases from V and 0 bases from J, with 19 bases in between. The CDR3 region has the DNA TGTGCCATCAACCCCCAATCTCCAGCCTCCTACGAGCAGTACTTC. This gives the protein CAINPQSPASYEQYF.

The V call is TRBV5-1, the J call TRBJ1-2, with 7 bases matching TRBD1. Looked up from germline, CDR1 is SGHRS and CDR2 is YFSETQ. The CDR3 loop spans 14 amino acids. With V trimmed by 3 bases and J by 0 bases, 2 bases remained unmatched. CDR3 protein: CASSWGTANYGYTF. In DNA form, the CDR3 reads TGCGCCAGCAGCTGGGGGACAGCTAACTATGGCTACACCTTC.